These T cell receptor beta chains were read from a single sample in a study of T cell repertoires in cytomegalovirus infection. TCRdb re-derived calls from the reads in MiXCR, one entry per CDR3 protein. The repertoire holds roughly 760,000 distinct CDR3 sequences, with approximately 40% as singletons. Sequencing input: PBMCs. Receptors were obtained from a human donor in good health (CMV status not recorded). Some clones in this sample may be carry-over from other donors' samples. The CDR3 runs from the conserved cysteine through the conserved F or W. Each record gives: V gene, CDR3 length, D gene, J gene, clone size, CDR3 protein, CDR3 DNA. A D gene is named only where the DNA matches it firmly. Rows may omit the clone size; those that give it use once, few, many or a size class.

>TRBV7-9|13|-|TRBJ1-2|-
CASLETANYGYTF
TGTGCCAGTCTTGAAACAGCTAACTATGGCTACACCTTC
>TRBV6-1|16|TRBD2|TRBJ2-1|-
CASSARAGVGYNEQFF
TGTGCCAGCAGTGCTCGCGCGGGGGTCGGCTACAATGAGCAGTTCTTC
>TRBV5-4|13|-|TRBJ1-1|-
CASHPGAYTEAFF
TGTGCCAGCCACCCGGGGGCTTACACTGAAGCTTTCTTT
>TRBV12-3/TRBV12-4|16|TRBD1|TRBJ1-3|-
CASSFTGTGRGGTIYF
TGTGCCAGCAGTTTCACAGGGACAGGGCGTGGGGGCACCATATATTTT
>TRBV7-9|12|-|TRBJ2-5|-
CASRLYLETQYF
TGTGCCAGCAGACTTTACTTAGAGACCCAGTACTTC
>TRBV5-4|16|-|TRBJ1-4|-
CASSLGKGGKDEKLFF
TGTGCGAGCAGCTTGGGTAAGGGCGGAAAGGATGAAAAACTGTTTTTT
>TRBV5-1|15|-|TRBJ1-4|few
CASSRMRGTNEKLFF
TGCGCCAGCAGCCGTATGAGGGGGACTAATGAAAAACTGTTTTTT
>TRBV12-3/TRBV12-4|15|TRBD2|TRBJ2-1|-
CASSPGLARYNEQFF
TGTGCCAGCAGTCCGGGACTAGCGCGGTACAATGAGCAGTTCTTC
>TRBV6-5|13|-|TRBJ2-7|-
CASSYVLSHEQYF
TGTGCCAGCAGTTACGTCCTTTCCCACGAGCAGTACTTC
>TRBV12-3/TRBV12-4|15|-|TRBJ2-1|few
CASTSKRLSYNEQFF
TGTGCCAGCACCTCTAAGAGATTGAGTTACAATGAGCAGTTCTTC
>TRBV28|15|-|TRBJ1-2|few
CASSLGGTFGYGYTF
TGTGCCAGCAGTTTAGGGGGGACGTTCGGCTATGGCTACACCTTC
>TRBV29-1|14|-|TRBJ2-2|-
CSGGRGEGGGELFF
TGCAGCGGGGGGCGAGGGGAAGGCGGCGGGGAGCTGTTTTTT
>TRBV28|15|TRBD2|TRBJ2-7|many
CASSPPGLGSYEQYF
TGTGCCAGCAGTCCTCCGGGACTAGGCTCCTACGAGCAGTACTTC
>TRBV29-1|14|-|TRBJ2-5|-
CSVARGAPQETQYF
TGCAGCGTTGCGAGAGGAGCCCCCCAAGAGACCCAGTACTTC
>TRBV5-1|18|-|TRBJ2-6|-
CASSPRSGPNSGANVLTF
TGCGCCAGCAGCCCCCGGTCGGGACCCAACTCTGGGGCCAACGTCCTGACTTTC
>TRBV23-1|14|-|TRBJ2-7|-
CASSPEYKAYEQYF
TGCGCCAGCAGTCCTGAGTACAAGGCCTACGAGCAGTACTTC
>TRBV4-2|17|TRBD2|TRBJ2-1|few
CASSHSTGGRPDNEQFF
TGTGCCAGCAGCCACTCCACGGGCGGGAGGCCCGACAATGAGCAGTTCTTC
>TRBV7-2|15|-|TRBJ2-7|-
CASSLVWRSSYEQYF
TGTGCCAGCAGCTTAGTATGGAGAAGCTCCTACGAGCAGTACTTC
>TRBV12-3/TRBV12-4|14|TRBD2|TRBJ2-7|many
CASRYSGGLHEQYF
TGTGCCAGCAGGTATAGCGGGGGGCTCCACGAGCAGTACTTC
>TRBV7-6|15|TRBD1|TRBJ2-3|-
CASTRDRGRADTQYF
TGTGCCAGCACCCGTGACAGGGGGCGCGCAGATACGCAGTATTTT
>TRBV28|13|-|TRBJ2-2|few
CASSLRVIGELFF
TGTGCCAGCAGTTTGAGAGTGATCGGGGAGCTGTTTTTT
>TRBV27|15|-|TRBJ1-2|-
CASSLAGQGPFPYTF
TGTGCCAGCAGTTTAGCTGGCCAGGGACCCTTTCCCTACACCTTC
>TRBV18|13|-|TRBJ2-7|-
CASSPEASYEQYF
TGTGCCAGCTCACCAGAGGCGTCCTACGAGCAGTACTTC
>TRBV20-1|14|-|TRBJ2-4|-
CSARGSEGKNIQYF
TGCAGTGCTCGAGGTTCGGAGGGCAAAAACATTCAGTACTTC
>TRBV28|15|TRBD1|TRBJ1-2|-
CASFARDRVNYGYTF
TGTGCCAGCTTCGCGCGGGACAGGGTGAACTATGGCTACACCTTC
>TRBV7-9|14|-|TRBJ1-1|-
CASSPARDNTEAFF
TGTGCCAGCAGCCCCGCCCGAGACAACACTGAAGCTTTCTTT
>TRBV20-1|16|TRBD1|TRBJ1-5|-
CSALRTGGRGNQPQHF
TGCAGTGCTTTAAGGACAGGGGGCCGCGGCAATCAGCCCCAGCATTTT
>TRBV7-9|17|-|TRBJ2-5|few
CASSLGPGTQYQETQYF
TGTGCCAGCAGCTTAGGCCCCGGGACACAGTACCAAGAGACCCAGTACTTC
>TRBV6-1|15|-|TRBJ2-7|-
CASSEWRDRTYEQYF
TGTGCCAGCAGTGAATGGCGGGACAGAACCTACGAGCAGTACTTC
>TRBV7-2|14|-|TRBJ1-2|few
CASSLEVRVDGYTF
TGTGCCAGCAGCTTAGAGGTCAGGGTGGATGGCTACACCTTC
>TRBV28|12|-|TRBJ1-4|few
CASSWLGRKLFF
TGTGCCAGCAGTTGGTTGGGGAGAAAACTGTTTTTT
>TRBV4-1|15|-|TRBJ1-5|few
CASSQDTDSNQPQHF
TGCGCCAGCAGCCAAGACACAGATAGCAATCAGCCCCAGCATTTT
>TRBV19|18|TRBD1|TRBJ2-2|-
CASPSTRKGQGLTGELFF
TGTGCCAGTCCCTCAACCCGGAAGGGACAGGGCCTCACCGGGGAGCTGTTTTTT
>TRBV7-9|16|TRBD1|TRBJ2-5|-
CASSSYRDRVKETQYF
TGTGCCAGCAGCTCGTACCGGGACAGGGTAAAAGAGACCCAGTACTTC
>TRBV11-3|14|TRBD2|TRBJ2-3|-
CASSPSRGADTQYF
TGTGCCAGCAGCCCCTCACGGGGGGCAGATACGCAGTATTTT
>TRBV28|16|TRBD1|TRBJ1-5|-
CASRRITGEGDQPQHF
TGTGCCAGCAGGCGGATCACAGGGGAAGGAGATCAGCCCCAGCATTTT
>TRBV7-8|17|-|TRBJ1-3|few
CASSLGLRAMRGNTIYF
TGTGCCAGCAGCTTGGGTTTAAGGGCTATGAGAGGAAACACCATATATTTT
>TRBV28|16|-|TRBJ2-1|few
CASSSGQLISYNEQFF
TGTGCCAGCAGTTCCGGACAGCTAATCTCCTACAATGAGCAGTTCTTC
>TRBV7-6|13|-|TRBJ1-2|-
CSSSSLGLYGYTF
TGTTCCAGCAGCTCTTTAGGGTTATATGGCTACACCTTC
>TRBV9|15|-|TRBJ2-2|-
CASSLEGFSSGELFF
TGTGCCAGCAGCCTAGAAGGGTTTTCGTCCGGGGAGCTGTTTTTT
>TRBV29-1|17|-|TRBJ2-6|-
CSVLGGGLGSGANVLTF
TGCAGCGTTTTGGGGGGAGGATTGGGTTCTGGGGCCAACGTCCTGACTTTC
>TRBV6-1|14|-|TRBJ1-3|-
CASRGSPLGNTIYF
TGTGCCAGCAGGGGCAGCCCGTTGGGTAACACCATATATTTT
>TRBV12-3/TRBV12-4|13|TRBD1|TRBJ1-2|few
CASRVPGQGRHTF
TGTGCCAGCAGGGTGCCGGGACAGGGGCGTCACACCTTC
>TRBV7-6|14|-|TRBJ1-2|few
CASSQPGAGNGYTF
TGTGCCAGCAGCCAACCTGGTGCAGGGAATGGCTACACCTTC
>TRBV12-3/TRBV12-4|13|-|TRBJ1-6|-
CASSLRGLSPLHF
TGTGCCAGCAGTTTACGGGGGCTTTCACCCCTCCACTTT
>TRBV12-3/TRBV12-4|14|TRBD1|TRBJ2-7|few
CASTTGQGIYEQYF
TGTGCCAGCACCACGGGACAGGGGATCTACGAGCAGTACTTC
>TRBV29-1|14|-|TRBJ1-1|few
CSAGKRRMNTEAFF
TGCAGCGCTGGAAAAAGGAGGATGAACACTGAAGCTTTCTTT
>TRBV7-2|17|-|TRBJ1-5|few
CASSLGSRADSNQPQHF
TGTGCCAGCAGCTTAGGATCCAGAGCTGATAGCAATCAGCCCCAGCATTTT
>TRBV7-6|15|-|TRBJ1-5|many
CASSLVSGVGQPQHF
TGTGCCAGCAGCTTAGTTTCAGGGGTGGGTCAGCCCCAGCATTTT
>TRBV5-1|16|-|TRBJ1-4|-
CASRESAGTLNEKLFF
TGCGCCAGCAGGGAAAGTGCCGGGACCCTTAATGAAAAACTGTTTTTT
>TRBV10-2|16|-|TRBJ1-5|-
CASSESGRVVGQPQHF
TGCGCCAGCAGTGAGTCAGGCAGGGTAGTGGGTCAGCCCCAGCATTTT
>TRBV27|18|-|TRBJ1-2|-
CASSLRAGLGPFDYGYTF
TGTGCCAGCAGTTTAAGGGCCGGTTTGGGTCCTTTCGACTATGGCTACACCTTC
>TRBV4-1|17|-|TRBJ2-6|few
CASSQAQAHSGANVLTF
TGCGCCAGCAGCCAAGCGCAGGCCCACTCTGGGGCCAACGTCCTGACTTTC
>TRBV28|15|-|TRBJ2-7|-
CASRLSQVFSYEQYF
TGTGCCAGCAGGCTTTCTCAGGTTTTCTCCTACGAGCAGTACTTC
>TRBV7-3|17|-|TRBJ2-2|few
CASSLSPAGTNTGELFF
TGTGCCAGCAGCTTATCTCCTGCCGGGACGAACACCGGGGAGCTGTTTTTT
>TRBV20-1|15|-|TRBJ2-4|-
CSAPGVARRGDIQYF
TGCAGTGCCCCCGGGGTAGCGAGACGTGGGGACATTCAGTACTTC
>TRBV7-2|18|TRBD2|TRBJ2-2|-
CASSSRTSGRANTGELFF
TGTGCCAGCAGCTCTCGGACTAGCGGGAGGGCTAACACCGGGGAGCTGTTTTTT